The 6 T cell receptor beta chains given below trace back to one sample, sequenced in a study of naive and memory T cell subsets (dated by TCRdb to about 2017). Overall study results and their limits: A few larger clonotypes were present in naive repertoires, particularly the CD8 repertoires, and these clonotypes were possibly memory cells re-expressing CD45RA.

Their antigens are not known. The protocol used for the library was UMI-ligation and nested PCR. Sequencer: Illumina MiSeq. To cover both TRBC1 and TRBC2, the beta constant-region primer consisted of an equimolar mix of two oligonucleotides. Four rounds of PCR were used to amplify ligated cDNA, with nested alpha and beta constant-region primers being used together with the SP2 primer. Clones were called with MiXCR by TCRdb after fastp trimmed the public reads at Q25, and only in-frame beta chains were retained. Every entry covers one CDR3 protein and lists the most common genes and DNA from its rows. The sample table lists about 90,000 distinct CDR3 sequences, over 9% of them with a count of one. About 0.14% of the sample lies in the top ten. Material: naive CD4+ T cells from blood. The sample's cell subset or site label, in plain terms: naive T cells, CD45RA high CD27+. Every receptor here comes from a human donor in good health.

The chain links TRBV20-1 to TRBJ2-1; TRBD2 matches at 9 bases. The CDR3 spans 16 residues. The trim removed 5 bases at V and 8 bases at J, leaving 16 bases unmatched. The germline V gene encodes CDR1 DFQATT and CDR2 SNEGSKA (reference sequence). CDR3 in amino acids: CSAFSPSSGSGDEQFF. The CDR3 nucleotides are TGCAGTGCTTTCTCTCCCAGTAGCGGGAGCGGCGATGAGCAGTTCTTC.

CDR3: CASSSSSPAFSAFF. CDR3 DNA: TGTGCCAGCAGCTCCTCTTCTCCGGCATTTTCAGCTTTCTTT. V and J are TRBV5-5 and TRBJ1-1; unclear D gene. Trimming stripped 3 bases from V and 10 bases from J, with 19 bases between. Per germline, CDR1 SGHKS and CDR2 YYEKEE (reference sequence). The CDR3 extends over 14 amino acids.

This clonotype was seen repeatedly, ten times or more. The genes are TRBV18 and TRBJ1-5; unclear D gene. Between the trimmed V and J ends, which lost 2 bases and 5 bases, there was a span of 4 bases. The germline gives CDR1 KGHSH, CDR2 LQKENI. This CDR3 region has 12 residues. DNA of the CDR3: TGTGCCAGCTCACCAGGCGATCAGCCCCAGCATTTT. Translated: CASSPGDQPQHF.

This clonotype came up a few times. Here the CDR3 reads CASSTRGTLTDTQYF. The DNA for the CDR3 is TGTGCCAGCAGTACACGGGGGACCCTCACAGATACGCAGTATTTT. The chain links TRBV12-3 or TRBV12-4 to TRBJ2-3; possible D gene TRBD2, 6 bases. The CDR3 is made up of 15 amino acids. Trimming left V 5 bases short and J 2 bases short, with 14 bases between.

This chain joins TRBV6-2 or TRBV6-3 and TRBJ2-7, with 7 bases matching TRBD2. CDR1 MNHEY and CDR2 SVGEGT come from the germline V gene. The trim removed 5 bases at V and 2 bases at J, leaving 9 bases unmatched. This CDR3 has 15 amino acids. The DNA for the CDR3 is TGTGCCAGCAGTCCGATAGCGGGCCTTACCTACGAGCAGTACTTC. Residues: CASSPIAGLTYEQYF.

This clonotype was counted many times. The gene calls are TRBV9 and TRBJ2-1; perhaps TRBD1 as D (5 bases). Per germline, CDR1 SGDLS and CDR2 YYNGEE. The length of the CDR3 is 16 residues. Trimming took off 0 bases at V and 8 bases at J, with 18 bases between the two ends. The CDR3, as DNA: TGTGCCAGCAGCGTAGTTGGCAGGGAAGACAGATATGAGCAGTTCTTC. Protein: CASSVVGREDRYEQFF.